This T cell receptor (beta chain) came from a study of regulatory T cells in long-lasting Graves disease. Study overall: New Graves' disease cases had less than 3 months of antithyroid drugs.

Time point: newly diagnosed GD, antithyroid drugs for less than 3 months. PBMC RNA was the source of the TCR library. Libraries of TCR beta came from iRepertoire HTBI primers plus Arm-PCR of CDR3 regions. MiXCR was run by TCRdb on the multiplex PCR reads, yielding one entry per CDR3 protein. The profile covers 380,000 or so distinct CDR3 sequences, with roughly 16% appearing a single time and just over 20% taken by the ten largest. This clonotype was seen at least ten times. V was clipped by 6 bases and J by 1 base, with 13 bases between them. The CDR3 runs 14 residues. CDR1 and CDR2 (germline): DFQATT, SNEGSKA (reference sequence). These sequences were also reported in another study, on T cells in Graves' hyperthyroidism and ophthalmopathy. Per that paper: With the HTBI primer set, the TCR CDR3 went through a first round of RT-PCR.

This TCR came from a woman aged 18 to 35 with Graves disease. Source: peripheral blood mononuclear cells (PBMCs), taken at new diagnosis, from a patient treated with antithyroid drugs. The chain carries TRBV20-1 and TRBJ1-5, with D unclear. The CDR3: CSASVVGSNQPQHF. In DNA form, the CDR3 reads TGCAGTGCCAGTGTAGTGGGAAGCAATCAGCCCCAGCATTTT.